The clone carrying this T cell receptor (beta chain) was seen a few times. Its antigen is unknown. Mismatch with germline at one junction end may stem from a read error. The data originate from a study of CD8+CD57+ T cells in acquired aplastic anemia. Study-level results: CD8+ Simpson's diversity in patients was not significantly different from that in controls.

CDR3 and TCR beta VDJ profiling relied on genomic DNA as the template. TCRdb re-called the reads through MiXCR, storing one row per CDR3 protein. The sample records approximately 190,000 distinct CDR3 sequences, more than 45% being singletons. Patients sequenced had flow cytometry evidence of CD8+CD57+ cell expansion. The CDR3 totals 13 residues. Germline V gives CDR1 SEHNR, CDR2 FQNEAQ (reference sequence). The rearrangement uses TRBV7-9 and TRBJ2-7; 7 bases agree with TRBD2. This clonotype was sampled from a human donor with aplastic anemia. Specimen: sorted CD4+, CD8+, or CD8+CD57+ T cells (not recorded which) from PBMCs. In nucleotides, the CDR3 is TGCGCCAGCAGCTCTGATAGCGGGTACGAGCAGTACTTC. Amino acids: CASSSDSGYEQYF.